Sequencing of this T cell receptor beta chain was carried out in a study of T-cell memory formation after mild COVID-19. Study-level information: Clusters were largely donor specific.

This clonotype was counted only a few times. Its antigen is as yet unknown. Trimming took off 6 bases at V and 2 bases at J, with 10 bases between the two ends. CDR3 length: 14 amino acids. Germline V lookup: CDR1 SEHNR, CDR2 FQNEAQ (reference sequence). 5'RACE primed from the constant segment yielded TCR alpha and TCR beta cDNA libraries bearing sample barcodes and UMIs. TCRdb reanalysed the 5' RACE reads using MiXCR and keeps one entry per CDR3 protein. The sample consists of 110,000 or so distinct CDR3 sequences, about a fifth of them appearing once. Study-wide points: Day 37-peaking second-wave clones had unconfirmed SARS-CoV-2 specificity. Among clones contracting day 15 to 85, CD4/CD8 was balanced, whereas later expanders leaned CD4+.

The J gene is TRBJ2-2, the V gene TRBV7-9; unclear D gene. Sequencing used PBMCs or a T cell subset sorted from them (not recorded which). The TCR was taken from a man aged 18 to 30 who had mild COVID-19 (a few samples of this study predate the infection). Cell type and time point are not known. CDR3 loop: CASRGWPNTGELFF. CDR3 bases: TGTGCCAGCAGGGGTTGGCCTAACACCGGGGAGCTGTTTTTT.